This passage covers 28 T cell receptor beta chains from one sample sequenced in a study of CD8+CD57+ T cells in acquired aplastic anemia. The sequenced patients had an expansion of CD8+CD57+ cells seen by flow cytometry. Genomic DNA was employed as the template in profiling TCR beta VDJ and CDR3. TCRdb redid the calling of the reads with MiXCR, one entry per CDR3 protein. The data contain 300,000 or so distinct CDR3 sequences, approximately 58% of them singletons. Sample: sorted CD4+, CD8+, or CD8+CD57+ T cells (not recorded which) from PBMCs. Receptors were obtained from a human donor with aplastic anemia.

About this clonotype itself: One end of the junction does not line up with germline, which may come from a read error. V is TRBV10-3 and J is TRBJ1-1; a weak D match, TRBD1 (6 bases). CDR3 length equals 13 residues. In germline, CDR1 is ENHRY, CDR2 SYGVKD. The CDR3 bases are TGTGCCATCAGTGATAAGGGGGACACTGATGCTTTCTTT. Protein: CAISDKGDTDAFF.

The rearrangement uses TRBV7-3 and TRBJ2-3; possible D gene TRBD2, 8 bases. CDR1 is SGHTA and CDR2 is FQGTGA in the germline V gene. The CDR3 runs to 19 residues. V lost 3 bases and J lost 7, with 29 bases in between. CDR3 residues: CASSFRSGRGGGSVYTQYF. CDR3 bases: TGTGCCAGCAGCTTTAGAAGCGGGAGAGGGGGCGGGAGTGTTTATACGCAGTATTTT.

CDR3 sequence: CSVLTHYGYTF. CDR3 DNA sequence: TGCAGCGTGTTAACACACTATGGCTACACCTTC. The chain uses TRBV29-1 and TRBJ1-2; unclear D gene. The length of the CDR3 is 11 residues. V was clipped by 6 bases and J by 3 bases, with 8 bases between them. CDR1 is SQVTM, CDR2 ANQGSEA, per germline.

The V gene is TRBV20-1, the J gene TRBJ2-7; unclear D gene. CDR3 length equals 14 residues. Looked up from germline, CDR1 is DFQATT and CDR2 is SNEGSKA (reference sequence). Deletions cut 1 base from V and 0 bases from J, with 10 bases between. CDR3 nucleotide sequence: TGCAGTGCTAGAGCTGGGTCCTCCTCCTACGAGCAGTACGTC. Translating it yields CSARAGSSSYEQYV.

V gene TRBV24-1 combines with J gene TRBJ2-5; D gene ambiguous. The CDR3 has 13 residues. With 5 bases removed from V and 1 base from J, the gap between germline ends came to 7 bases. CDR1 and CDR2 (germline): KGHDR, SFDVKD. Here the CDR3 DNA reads TGTGCCACCAGTGGGGCAGTCCAAGAGACCCAGTACTTC. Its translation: CATSGAVQETQYF.

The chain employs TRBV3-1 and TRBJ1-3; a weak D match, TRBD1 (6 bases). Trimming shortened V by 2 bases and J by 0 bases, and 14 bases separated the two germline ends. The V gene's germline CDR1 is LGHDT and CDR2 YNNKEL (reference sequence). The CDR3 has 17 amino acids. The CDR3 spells CASSQTIPGASGNTIYF. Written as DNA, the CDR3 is TGTGCCAGCAGCCAAACAATCCCAGGGGCCTCTGGAAACACCATATATTTT.

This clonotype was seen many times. In DNA, the CDR3 is TGTGCCAGCAGCCACTGGGACAGGAAGAACACTGAAGCTTTCTTT. This codes for CASSHWDRKNTEAFF. V usage is TRBV3-1 and J usage is TRBJ1-1; 8 bases agree with TRBD1. Trimming took 3 bases from V and 1 from J; bases not matched to a gene: 4. Germline CDR1 LGHDT, CDR2 YNNKEL (reference sequence). CDR3 length: 15 amino acids.

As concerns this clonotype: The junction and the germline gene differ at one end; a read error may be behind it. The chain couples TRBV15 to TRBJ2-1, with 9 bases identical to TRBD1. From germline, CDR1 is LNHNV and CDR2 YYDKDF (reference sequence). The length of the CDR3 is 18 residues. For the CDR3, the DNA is TGTGCCACCAGCAGCGACCTAGCTACAGGGGGCGAAAGGAATGGGCAGTTCTTC. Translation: CATSSDLATGGERNGQFF. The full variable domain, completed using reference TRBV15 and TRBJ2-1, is DAMVIQNPRYQVTQFGKPVTLSCSQTLNHNVMYWYQQKSSQAPKLLFHYYDKDFNNEADTPDNFQSRRPNTSFCFLDIRSPGLGDTAMYLCATSSDLATGGERNGQFFGPGTRLTVL.

The CDR3: CASSVGPGPGGYSPLHF. The CDR3 nucleotides read TGTGCCAGCAGCGTAGGGCCGGGACCGGGTGGTTATTCACCCCTCCACTTT. The chain combines TRBV9 with TRBJ1-6; D perhaps matches TRBD1 (5 bases). This CDR3 spans 17 amino acids. Trimming took 0 bases from V and 8 from J, leaving 18 bases between them. Per germline, CDR1 SGDLS and CDR2 YYNGEE.

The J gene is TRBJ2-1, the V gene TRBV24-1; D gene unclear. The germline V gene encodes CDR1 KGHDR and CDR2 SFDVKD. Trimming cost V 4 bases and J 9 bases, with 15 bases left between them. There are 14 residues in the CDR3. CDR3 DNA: TGTGCCACCAGTGAATTCCAGACCTCGGGTGAGCAGTTCTTC. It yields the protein CATSEFQTSGEQFF.

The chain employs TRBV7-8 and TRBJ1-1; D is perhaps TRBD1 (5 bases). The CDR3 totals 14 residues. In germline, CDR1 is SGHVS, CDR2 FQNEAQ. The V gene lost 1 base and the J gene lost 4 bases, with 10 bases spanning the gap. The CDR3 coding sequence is TGTGCCAGCAGCTTAGTAGGGGTTCGCACTGAAGCTTTCTTT. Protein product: CASSLVGVRTEAFF.

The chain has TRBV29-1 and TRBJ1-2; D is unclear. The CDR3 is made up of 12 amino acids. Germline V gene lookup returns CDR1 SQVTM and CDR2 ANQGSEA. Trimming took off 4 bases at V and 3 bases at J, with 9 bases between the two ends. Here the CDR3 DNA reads TGCAGCGTTGGGCAGAATGACTATGGCTACACCTTC. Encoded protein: CSVGQNDYGYTF.

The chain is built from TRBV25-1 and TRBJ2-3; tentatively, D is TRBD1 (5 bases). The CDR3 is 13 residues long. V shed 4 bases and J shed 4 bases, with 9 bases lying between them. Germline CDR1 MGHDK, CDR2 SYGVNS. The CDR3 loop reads CASSVGRSDTQYF. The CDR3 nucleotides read TGTGCCAGCAGTGTGGGGCGGTCAGATACGCAGTATTTT.

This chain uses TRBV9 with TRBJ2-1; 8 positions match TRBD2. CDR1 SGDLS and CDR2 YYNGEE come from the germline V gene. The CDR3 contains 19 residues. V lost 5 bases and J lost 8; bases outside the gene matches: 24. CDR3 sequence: CASSYSPAGAQHPLDEQFF. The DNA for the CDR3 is TGTGCCAGCAGTTACTCACCAGCGGGGGCCCAACATCCCCTGGATGAGCAGTTCTTC.

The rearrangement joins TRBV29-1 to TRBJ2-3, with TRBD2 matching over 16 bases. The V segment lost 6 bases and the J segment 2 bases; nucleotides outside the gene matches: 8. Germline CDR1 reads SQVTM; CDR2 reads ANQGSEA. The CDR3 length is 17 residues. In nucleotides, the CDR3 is TGCAGCGTCGACGGGACTAGCGGGAGGGCGTTCACAGATACGCAGTATTTT. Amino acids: CSVDGTSGRAFTDTQYF.

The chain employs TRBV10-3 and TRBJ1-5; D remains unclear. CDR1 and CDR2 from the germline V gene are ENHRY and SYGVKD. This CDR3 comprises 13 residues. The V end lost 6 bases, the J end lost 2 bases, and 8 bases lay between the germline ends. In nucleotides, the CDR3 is TGTGCCATCAGCGACATCGGCAATCAGCCCCAGCATTTT. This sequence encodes CAISDIGNQPQHF.

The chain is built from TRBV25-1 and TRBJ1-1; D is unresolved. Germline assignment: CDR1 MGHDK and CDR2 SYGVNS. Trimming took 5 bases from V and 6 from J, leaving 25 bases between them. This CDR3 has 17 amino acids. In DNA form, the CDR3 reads TGTGCCAGCAGTCAAACGTTACAGCGGGGAGGTAACGCTGAAGCTTTCTTT. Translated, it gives CASSQTLQRGGNAEAFF.

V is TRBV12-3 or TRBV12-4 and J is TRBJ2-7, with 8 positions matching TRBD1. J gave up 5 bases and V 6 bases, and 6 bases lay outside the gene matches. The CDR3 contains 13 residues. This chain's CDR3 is CASRRTGIDEQYF. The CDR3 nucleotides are TGTGCCAGCAGACGGACAGGGATCGACGAGCAGTACTTC.

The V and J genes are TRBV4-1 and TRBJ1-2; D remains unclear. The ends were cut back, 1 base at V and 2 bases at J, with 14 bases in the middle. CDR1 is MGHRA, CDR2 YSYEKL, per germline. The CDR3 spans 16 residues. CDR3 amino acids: CASSQAPTKVNYGYTF. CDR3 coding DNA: TGCGCCAGCAGCCAAGCGCCGACGAAGGTCAACTATGGCTACACCTTC.

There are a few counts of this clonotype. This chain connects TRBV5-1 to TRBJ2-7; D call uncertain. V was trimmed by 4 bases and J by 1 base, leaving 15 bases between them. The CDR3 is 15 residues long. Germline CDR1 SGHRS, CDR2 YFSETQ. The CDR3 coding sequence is TGCGCCAGCAGCAGTGTCGGGCGTCCATCCTACGAGCAGTACTTC. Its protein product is CASSSVGRPSYEQYF.

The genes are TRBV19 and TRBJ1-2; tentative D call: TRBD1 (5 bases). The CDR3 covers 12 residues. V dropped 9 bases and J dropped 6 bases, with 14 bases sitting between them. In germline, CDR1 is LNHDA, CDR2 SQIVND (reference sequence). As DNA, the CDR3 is TGTGCCAGCAATGCACAGGACCATGGCTACACCTTC. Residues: CASNAQDHGYTF. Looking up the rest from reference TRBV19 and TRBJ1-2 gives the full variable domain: DGGITQSPKYLFRKEGQNVTLSCEQNLNHDAMYWYRQDPGQGLRLIYYSQIVNDFQKGDIAEGYSVSREKKESFPLTVTSAQKNPTAFYLCASNAQDHGYTFGSGTRLTVV.

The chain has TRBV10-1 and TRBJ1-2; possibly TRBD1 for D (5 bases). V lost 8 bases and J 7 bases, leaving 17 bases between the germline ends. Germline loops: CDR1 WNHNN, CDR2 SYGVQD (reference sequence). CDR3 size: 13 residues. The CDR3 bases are TGCGCCAGCGTGGATAAGGGGCGGGGTGGCTACACCTTC. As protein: CASVDKGRGGYTF.

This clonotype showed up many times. CDR3 in amino acids: CAISLAGVGTGELFF. The CDR3 nucleotides are TGTGCCATCAGTTTAGCGGGAGTAGGTACCGGGGAGCTGTTTTTT. This rearrangement joins TRBV10-3 to TRBJ2-2, with 9 bases that match TRBD2. V dropped 5 bases and J dropped 5; count of bases not matched to a gene: 6. CDR1 and CDR2 from the germline V gene are ENHRY and SYGVKD. There are 15 residues in the CDR3.

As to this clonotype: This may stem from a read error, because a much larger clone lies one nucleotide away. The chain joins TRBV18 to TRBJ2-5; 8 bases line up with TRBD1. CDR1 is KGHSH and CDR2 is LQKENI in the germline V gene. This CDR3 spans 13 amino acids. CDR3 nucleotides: TGTGCCGGCTCACGGGGACAGGAAGAGACCCAGTACTTC. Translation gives CAGSRGQEETQYF.

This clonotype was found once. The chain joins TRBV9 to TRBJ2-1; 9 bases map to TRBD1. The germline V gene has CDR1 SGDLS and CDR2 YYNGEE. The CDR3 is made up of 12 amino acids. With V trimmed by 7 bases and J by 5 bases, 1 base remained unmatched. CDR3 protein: CASGTGNNEQFF. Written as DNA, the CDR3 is TGTGCCAGCGGGACAGGGAACAATGAGCAGTTCTTC.

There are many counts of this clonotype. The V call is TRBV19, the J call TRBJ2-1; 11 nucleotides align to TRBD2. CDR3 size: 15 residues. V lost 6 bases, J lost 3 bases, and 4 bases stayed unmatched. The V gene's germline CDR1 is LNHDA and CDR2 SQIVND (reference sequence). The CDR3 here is CASSSGTSGYNEQFF. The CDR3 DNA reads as TGTGCCAGTAGCTCCGGGACTAGCGGCTACAATGAGCAGTTCTTC.

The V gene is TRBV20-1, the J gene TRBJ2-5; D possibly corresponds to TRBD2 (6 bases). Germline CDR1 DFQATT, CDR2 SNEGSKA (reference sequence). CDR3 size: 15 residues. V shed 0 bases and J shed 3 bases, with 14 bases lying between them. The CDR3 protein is CSARDPRDSKETQYF. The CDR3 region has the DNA TGCAGTGCTAGAGACCCCCGGGACTCCAAAGAGACCCAGTACTTC.

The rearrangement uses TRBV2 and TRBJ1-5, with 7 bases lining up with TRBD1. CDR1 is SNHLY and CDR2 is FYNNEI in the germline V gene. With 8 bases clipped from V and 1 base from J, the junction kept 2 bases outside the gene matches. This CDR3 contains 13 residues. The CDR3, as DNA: TGTGCCAGCTCGACAGGGAGCAATCAGCCCCAGCATTTT. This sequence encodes CASSTGSNQPQHF. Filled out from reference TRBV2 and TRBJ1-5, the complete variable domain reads EPEVTQTPSHQVTQMGQEVILRCVPISNHLYFYWYRQILGQKVEFLVSFYNNEISEKSEIFDDQFSVERPDGSNFTLKIRSTKLEDSAMYFCASSTGSNQPQHFGDGTRLSIL.